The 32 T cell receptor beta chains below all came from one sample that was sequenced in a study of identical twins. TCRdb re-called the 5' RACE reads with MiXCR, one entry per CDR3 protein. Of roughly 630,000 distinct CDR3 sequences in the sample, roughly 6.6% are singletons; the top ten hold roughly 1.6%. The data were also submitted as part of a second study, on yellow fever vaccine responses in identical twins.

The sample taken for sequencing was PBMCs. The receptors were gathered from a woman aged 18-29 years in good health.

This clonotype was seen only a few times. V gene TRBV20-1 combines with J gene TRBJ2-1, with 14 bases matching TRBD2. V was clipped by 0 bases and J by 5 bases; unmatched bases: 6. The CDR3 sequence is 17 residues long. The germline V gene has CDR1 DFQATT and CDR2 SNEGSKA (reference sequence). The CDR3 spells CSARDGTSGSWNNEQFF. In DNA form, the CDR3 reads TGCAGTGCTAGAGACGGGACTAGCGGGAGTTGGAACAATGAGCAGTTCTTC.

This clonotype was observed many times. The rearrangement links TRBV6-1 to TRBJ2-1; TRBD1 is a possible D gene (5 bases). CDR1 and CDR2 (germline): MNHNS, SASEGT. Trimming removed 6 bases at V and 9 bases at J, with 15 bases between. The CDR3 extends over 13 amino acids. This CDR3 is CASRDPDTSEQFF. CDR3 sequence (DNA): TGTGCCAGCAGGGACCCGGACACTTCTGAGCAGTTCTTC.

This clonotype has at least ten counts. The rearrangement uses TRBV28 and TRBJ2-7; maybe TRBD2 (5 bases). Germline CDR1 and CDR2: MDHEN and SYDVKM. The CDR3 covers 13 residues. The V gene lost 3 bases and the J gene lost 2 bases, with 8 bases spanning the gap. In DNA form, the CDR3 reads TGTGCCAGCAGTTTCGAGGGTCCCTACGAGCAGTACTTC. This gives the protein CASSFEGPYEQYF.

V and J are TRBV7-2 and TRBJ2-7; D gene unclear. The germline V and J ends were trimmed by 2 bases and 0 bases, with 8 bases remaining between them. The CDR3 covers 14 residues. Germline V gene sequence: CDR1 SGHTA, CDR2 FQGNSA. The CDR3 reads CASSLIPVSYEQYF. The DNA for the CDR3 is TGTGCCAGCAGCTTAATCCCGGTCTCCTACGAGCAGTACTTC.

The DNA of the CDR3 is TGTGCCAGCAGGGAGGACAGGATAAATGAAAAACTGTTTTTT. This sequence encodes CASREDRINEKLFF. V and J are TRBV6-1 and TRBJ1-4; 7 nucleotides agree with TRBD1. From germline, CDR1 is MNHNS and CDR2 SASEGT. This CDR3 spans 14 amino acids. The V segment lost 6 bases and the J segment 5 bases; nucleotides outside the gene matches: 6.

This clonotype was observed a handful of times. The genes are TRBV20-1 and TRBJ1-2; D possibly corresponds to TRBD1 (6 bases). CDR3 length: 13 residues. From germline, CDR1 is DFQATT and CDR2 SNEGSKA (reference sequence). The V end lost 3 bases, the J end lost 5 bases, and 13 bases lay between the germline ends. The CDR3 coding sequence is TGCAGTGCTAGTGGTGGGGGACAATATGGCTACACCTTC. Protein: CSASGGGQYGYTF.

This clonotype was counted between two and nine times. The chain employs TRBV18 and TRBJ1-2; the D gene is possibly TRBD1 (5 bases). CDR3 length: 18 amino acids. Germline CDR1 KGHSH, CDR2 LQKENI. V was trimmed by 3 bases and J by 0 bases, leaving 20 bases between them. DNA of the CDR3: TGTGCCAGCTCACCCCTTGGACACAACCAAGCAGCTAACTATGGCTACACCTTC. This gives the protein CASSPLGHNQAANYGYTF.

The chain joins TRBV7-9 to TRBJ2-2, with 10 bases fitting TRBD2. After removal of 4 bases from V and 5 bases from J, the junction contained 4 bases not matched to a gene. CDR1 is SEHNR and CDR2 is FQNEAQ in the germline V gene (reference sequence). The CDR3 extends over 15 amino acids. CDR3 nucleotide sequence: TGTGCCAGCAGCTCGGCGACTAGCGGGACCGGGGAGCTGTTTTTT. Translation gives CASSSATSGTGELFF.

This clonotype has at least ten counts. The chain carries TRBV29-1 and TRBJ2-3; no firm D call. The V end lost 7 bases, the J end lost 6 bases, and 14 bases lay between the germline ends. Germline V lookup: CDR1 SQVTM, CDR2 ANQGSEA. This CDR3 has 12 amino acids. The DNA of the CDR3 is TGCAGCGCTGTCCTCGGGTGGGATACGCAGTATTTT. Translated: CSAVLGWDTQYF.

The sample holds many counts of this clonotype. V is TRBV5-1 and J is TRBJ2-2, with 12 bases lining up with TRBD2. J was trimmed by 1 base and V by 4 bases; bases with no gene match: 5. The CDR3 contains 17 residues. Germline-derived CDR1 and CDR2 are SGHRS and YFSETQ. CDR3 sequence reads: CASSAGTSGLNTGELFF. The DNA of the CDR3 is TGCGCCAGCAGCGCCGGGACTAGCGGGCTGAACACCGGGGAGCTGTTTTTT.

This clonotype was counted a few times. The CDR3 is CASSQGVQTYEQYV. DNA of the CDR3: TGCGCCAGCAGCCAAGGGGTACAGACCTACGAGCAGTACGTC. This rearrangement joins TRBV4-1 to TRBJ2-7; D call uncertain. The V gene's germline CDR1 is MGHRA and CDR2 YSYEKL. The CDR3 contains 14 residues. Between the trimmed V and J ends, which lost 1 base and 2 bases, there was a span of 9 bases.

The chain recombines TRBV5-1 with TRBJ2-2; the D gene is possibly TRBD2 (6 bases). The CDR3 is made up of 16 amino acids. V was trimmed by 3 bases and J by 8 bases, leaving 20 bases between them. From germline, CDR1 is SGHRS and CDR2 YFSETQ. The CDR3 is CASSSRQRELNGELFF. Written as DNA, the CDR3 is TGCGCCAGCAGCTCGAGACAACGGGAGCTGAATGGGGAGCTGTTTTTT.

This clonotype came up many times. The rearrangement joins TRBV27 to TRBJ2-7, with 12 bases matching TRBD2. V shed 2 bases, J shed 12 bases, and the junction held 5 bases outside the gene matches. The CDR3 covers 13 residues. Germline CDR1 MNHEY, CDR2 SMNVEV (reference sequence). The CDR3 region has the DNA TGTGCCAGCAGTTTACGACTAGCGGGAGTTTTGTACTTC. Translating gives CASSLRLAGVLYF.

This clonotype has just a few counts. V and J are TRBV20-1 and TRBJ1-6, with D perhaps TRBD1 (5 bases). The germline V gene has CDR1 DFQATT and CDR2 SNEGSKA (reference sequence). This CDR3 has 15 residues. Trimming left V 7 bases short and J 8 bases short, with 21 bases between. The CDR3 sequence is CSENRPAVWDSPLHF. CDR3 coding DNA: TGCAGTGAGAACAGGCCTGCAGTTTGGGATTCACCCCTCCACTTT.

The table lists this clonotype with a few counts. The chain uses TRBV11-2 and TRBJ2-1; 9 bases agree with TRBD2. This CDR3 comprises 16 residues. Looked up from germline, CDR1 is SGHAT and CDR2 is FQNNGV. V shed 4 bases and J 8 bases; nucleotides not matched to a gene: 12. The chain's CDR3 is CASSSQAAGGPDEQFF. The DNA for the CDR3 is TGTGCCAGCAGCTCGCAGGCGGCGGGAGGGCCCGATGAGCAGTTCTTC. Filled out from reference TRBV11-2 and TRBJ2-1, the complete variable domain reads EAGVAQSPRYKIIEKRQSVAFWCNPISGHATLYWYQQILGQGPKLLIQFQNNGVVDDSQLPKDRFSAERLKGVDSTLKIQPAKLEDSAVYLCASSSQAAGGPDEQFFGPGTRLTVL.

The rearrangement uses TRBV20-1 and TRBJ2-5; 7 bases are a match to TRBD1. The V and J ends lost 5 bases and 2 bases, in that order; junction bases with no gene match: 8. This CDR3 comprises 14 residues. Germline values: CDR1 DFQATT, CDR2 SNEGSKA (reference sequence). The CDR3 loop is CSAPRTGKQETQYF. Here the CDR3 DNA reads TGCAGTGCTCCCCGGACAGGCAAACAAGAGACCCAGTACTTC.

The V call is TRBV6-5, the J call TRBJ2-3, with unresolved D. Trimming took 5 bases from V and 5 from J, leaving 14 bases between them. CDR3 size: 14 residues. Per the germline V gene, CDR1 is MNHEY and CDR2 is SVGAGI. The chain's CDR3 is CASSNNVKLDTQYF. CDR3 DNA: TGTGCCAGCAGTAACAACGTAAAGCTAGATACGCAGTATTTT.

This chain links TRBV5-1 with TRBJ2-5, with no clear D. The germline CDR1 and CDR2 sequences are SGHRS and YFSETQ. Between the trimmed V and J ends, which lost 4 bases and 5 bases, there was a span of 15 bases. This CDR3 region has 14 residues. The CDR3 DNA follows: TGCGCCAGCAGCGAACCCCGTACTCCGGAGACCCAGTACTTC. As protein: CASSEPRTPETQYF. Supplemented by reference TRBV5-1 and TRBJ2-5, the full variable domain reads KAGVTQTPRYLIKTRGQQVTLSCSPISGHRSVSWYQQTPGQGLQFLFEYFSETQRNKGNFPGRFSGRQFSNSRSEMNVSTLELGDSALYLCASSEPRTPETQYFGPGTRLLVL.

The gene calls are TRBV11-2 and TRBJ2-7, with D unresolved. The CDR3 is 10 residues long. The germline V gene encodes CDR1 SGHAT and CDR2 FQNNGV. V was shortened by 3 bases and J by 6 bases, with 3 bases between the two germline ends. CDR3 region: CASSLTEQYF. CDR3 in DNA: TGTGCCAGCAGCTTGACCGAGCAGTACTTC.

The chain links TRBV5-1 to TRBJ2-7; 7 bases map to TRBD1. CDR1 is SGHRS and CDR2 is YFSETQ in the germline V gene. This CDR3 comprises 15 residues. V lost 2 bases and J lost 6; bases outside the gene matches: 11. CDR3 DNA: TGCGCCAGCAGCTTCCTATCCGGGACAGCAAGCGAGCAGTACTTC. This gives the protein CASSFLSGTASEQYF.

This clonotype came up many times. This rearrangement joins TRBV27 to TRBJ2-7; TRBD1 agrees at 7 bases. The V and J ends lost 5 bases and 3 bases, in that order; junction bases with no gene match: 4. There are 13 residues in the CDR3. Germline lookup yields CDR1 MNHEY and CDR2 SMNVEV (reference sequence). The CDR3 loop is CASSPRQGYEQYV. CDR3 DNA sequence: TGTGCCAGCAGTCCCCGACAGGGCTACGAGCAGTACGTC.

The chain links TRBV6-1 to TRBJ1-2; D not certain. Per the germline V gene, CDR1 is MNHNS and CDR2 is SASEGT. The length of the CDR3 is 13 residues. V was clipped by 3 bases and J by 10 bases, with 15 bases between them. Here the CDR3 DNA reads TGTGCCAGCAGTGAGGGAGACATGCAAGCCTACACCTTC. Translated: CASSEGDMQAYTF.

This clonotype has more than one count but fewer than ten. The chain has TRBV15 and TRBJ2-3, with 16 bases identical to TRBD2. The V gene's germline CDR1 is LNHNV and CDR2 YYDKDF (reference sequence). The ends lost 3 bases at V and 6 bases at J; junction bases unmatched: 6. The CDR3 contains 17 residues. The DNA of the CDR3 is TGTGCCACCAGCAGGGGGACTAGCGGGAGGGCCATCGATACGCAGTATTTT. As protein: CATSRGTSGRAIDTQYF.

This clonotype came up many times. The CDR3 coding sequence is TGTGCCAGCAGTTTAGAACCGGACGACTACGAGCAGTACTTC. It specifies CASSLEPDDYEQYF. The chain uses TRBV12-3 or TRBV12-4 and TRBJ2-7; D is unclear. The ends were cut back, 1 base at V and 3 bases at J, with 10 bases in the middle. This CDR3 region has 14 residues.

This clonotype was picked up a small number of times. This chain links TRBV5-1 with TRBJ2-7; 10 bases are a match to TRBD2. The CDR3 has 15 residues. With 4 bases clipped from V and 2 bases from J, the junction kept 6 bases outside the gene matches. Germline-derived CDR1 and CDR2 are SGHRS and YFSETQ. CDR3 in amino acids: CASSEGLAVPYEQYF. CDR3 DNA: TGCGCCAGCAGCGAAGGACTAGCGGTTCCCTACGAGCAGTACTTC. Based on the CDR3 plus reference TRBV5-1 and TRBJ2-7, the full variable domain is KAGVTQTPRYLIKTRGQQVTLSCSPISGHRSVSWYQQTPGQGLQFLFEYFSETQRNKGNFPGRFSGRQFSNSRSEMNVSTLELGDSALYLCASSEGLAVPYEQYFGPGTRLTVT.

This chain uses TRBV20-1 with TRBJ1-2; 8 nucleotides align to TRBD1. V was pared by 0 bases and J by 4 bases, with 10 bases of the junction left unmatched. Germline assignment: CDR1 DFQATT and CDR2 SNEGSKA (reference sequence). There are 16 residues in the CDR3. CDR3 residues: CSARDNFGTGLYGYTF. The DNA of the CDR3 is TGCAGTGCTAGAGATAATTTTGGGACAGGTCTCTATGGCTACACCTTC.

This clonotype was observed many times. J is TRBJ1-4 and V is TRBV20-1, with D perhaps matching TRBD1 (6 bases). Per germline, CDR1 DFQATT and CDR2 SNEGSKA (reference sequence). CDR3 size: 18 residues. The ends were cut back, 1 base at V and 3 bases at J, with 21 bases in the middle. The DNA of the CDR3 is TGCAGTGCTAGAGCCCCTACGGAACAGGGTATAGCTAATGAAAAACTGTTTTTT. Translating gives CSARAPTEQGIANEKLFF.

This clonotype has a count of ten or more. The CDR3 sequence is CASSGGGKQNEQFF. CDR3 bases: TGTGCCAGCAGTGGCGGGGGGAAGCAAAATGAGCAGTTCTTC. V gene TRBV6-1 combines with J gene TRBJ2-1, with 8 bases fitting TRBD2. This CDR3 contains 14 residues. The germline V gene encodes CDR1 MNHNS and CDR2 SASEGT. Unmatched junction bases numbered 6, after V lost 4 bases and J lost 7 bases.

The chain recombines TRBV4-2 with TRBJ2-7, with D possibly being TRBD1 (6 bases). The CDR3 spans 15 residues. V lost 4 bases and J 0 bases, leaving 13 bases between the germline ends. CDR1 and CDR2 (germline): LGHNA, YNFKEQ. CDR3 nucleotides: TGTGCCAGCAGCCGGTCGGACAGTCTCTCCTACGAGCAGTACTTC. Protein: CASSRSDSLSYEQYF.

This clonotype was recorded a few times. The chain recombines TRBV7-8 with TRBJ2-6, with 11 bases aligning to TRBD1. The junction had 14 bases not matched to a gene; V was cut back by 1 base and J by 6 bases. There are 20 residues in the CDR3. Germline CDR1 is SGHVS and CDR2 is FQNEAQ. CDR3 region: CASSLVRGRDRGWSANVLTF. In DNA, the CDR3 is TGTGCCAGCAGCTTAGTCCGGGGCCGGGACAGGGGGTGGTCGGCCAACGTCCTGACTTTC.

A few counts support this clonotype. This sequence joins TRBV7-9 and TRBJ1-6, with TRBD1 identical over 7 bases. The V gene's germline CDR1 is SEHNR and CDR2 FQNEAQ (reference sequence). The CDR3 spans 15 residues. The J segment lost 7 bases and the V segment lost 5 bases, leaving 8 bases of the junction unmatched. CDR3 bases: TGTGCCAGCAGCCCGGGGGGACAGACGAATTCACCCCTCCACTTT. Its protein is CASSPGGQTNSPLHF.

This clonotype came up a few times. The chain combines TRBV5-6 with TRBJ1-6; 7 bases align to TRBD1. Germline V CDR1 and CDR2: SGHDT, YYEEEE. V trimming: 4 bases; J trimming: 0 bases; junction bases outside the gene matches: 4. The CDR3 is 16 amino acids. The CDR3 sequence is CASSTRTGSYNSPLHF. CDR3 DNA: TGTGCCAGCAGCACGCGGACAGGCTCCTATAATTCACCCCTCCACTTT.